This T cell receptor (beta chain) came from a study of OX40 agonist ivuxolimab in advanced cancers. TCRdb keeps only in-frame clones here, not all; method: immunoSEQ multiplex PCR. This table holds roughly 110,000 clones, 90% found once. Study-wide results and limits: Expanded clones tended on average to be more numerous among CD8+ T cells than CD4+.

A note on this clone: Its specificity is unknown.

The CDR3 is made up of 14 amino acids. Trimming pared 0 bases from V and 5 bases from J, leaving 8 bases between. CDR1 and CDR2 from the germline V gene are SGHNT and YYREEE (reference sequence). The sequenced sample was CD4+ or CD8+ T cells sorted from blood, obtained in a trial of the OX40 agonist ivuxolimab. The source is an adult with an advanced solid tumor such as melanoma, head and neck, liver or kidney cancer. The chain carries TRBV5-4 and TRBJ1-4; weak D call: TRBD1 (5 bases). DNA of the CDR3: TGTGCCAGCAGCTTGGGGGGGAAAAATGAAAAACTGTTTTTT. Translating it yields CASSLGGKNEKLFF.